The source of this T cell receptor (beta chain) is a study of blood T cells in healthy people across ages. The germline gives CDR1 SGHTA, CDR2 FQGNSA. CDR3 length: 15 amino acids. V lost 0 bases to trimming and J lost 11 bases, with 19 bases between them. Then a second PCR, running roughly 6 to 11 cycles, was carried out with a sample-barcoded 5' primer and a J-beta primer mix. TCRdb re-analysed the 5' RACE reads in MiXCR, keeping a single row per CDR3 protein. The sample lists roughly 930,000 distinct CDR3 sequences, about 48% seen once, with 13% in the top ten. This clonotype has only one observation.

The TCR originated in a man younger than 45 in good health. Material for sequencing was blood. This sequence joins TRBV7-2 and TRBJ2-5; tentatively, D is TRBD1 or TRBD2 (5 bases each). The CDR3 DNA reads TGTGCCAGCAGCTTAGCGAGGGGAACCTACGAGGAGCAGTACTTC. The encoded protein is CASSLARGTYEEQYF.